These 15 T cell receptor beta chains came from one sample sequenced in a study of T cells in women clearing cervical HPV infection (dated 2018 in TCRdb). The library was obtained by the immunoSEQ multiplex PCR assay. Held by TCRdb, this immuneACCESS table contains in-frame sequences only and omits some clones. Under half of the omission traces to an unresolved V gene where checked; the cause of the rest is unknown. The data table for this sample lists around 29,000 clones. Together, the top ten hold about 2.8% of the sample. The sample taken for sequencing was blood buffy coat. These receptors originate from a woman between 18 and 70 years old with a cervical HPV16 infection that either progressed to CIN3+ or cleared (not recorded which).

Details on this clone: The sequenced fragment ends 3 residues before the CDR3 boundary, so the rest is inferred from the germline J gene. The chain carries TRBV5-4 and TRBJ2-5; the match to TRBD2 covers 8 bases. Germline V gene sequence: CDR1 SGHNT, CDR2 YYREEE (reference sequence). J gave up 2 bases and V 3 bases, and 6 bases lay outside the gene matches. CDR3 size: 15 residues. CDR3 amino acids: CASSYDAGGQETQYF. CDR3 bases read: TGTGCCAGCAGCTACGATGCGGGAGGTCAAGAGACC.

Of note for this clone: The CDR3 is cut off 3 residues early in the read; its end comes from the germline J gene. The chain uses TRBV10-1 and TRBJ2-3; TRBD1 matches at 8 bases. The V gene's germline CDR1 is WNHNN and CDR2 SYGVQD (reference sequence). With 6 bases clipped from V and 6 bases from J, the junction kept 8 bases outside the gene matches. CDR3 length equals 14 residues. CDR3 DNA (partial): TGCGCCAGCAGCGCTGACAGGGGTGGGGATACG. Translation gives CASSADRGGDT. The entire CDR3 reads CASSADRGGDTQYF.

Concerning this clone itself: The read comes to an end 3 residues before the CDR3 does, leaving the germline J gene to fill in the end. The chain uses TRBV20-1 and TRBJ2-5, with D possibly being TRBD1 (6 bases). V was pared by 3 bases and J by 1 base, with 15 bases between. This CDR3 spans 15 amino acids. Germline CDR1 and CDR2: DFQATT and SNEGSKA (reference sequence). CDR3 sequence reads: CSASLAGDPQETQYF. CDR3 DNA, as far as it was read: TGCAGTGCTAGTCTGGCAGGGGATCCCCAAGAGACC.

With respect to this clone: The read ends 3 residues early relative to the CDR3; the germline J gene fills the gap. The gene calls are TRBV10-1 and TRBJ1-1; D is undetermined. CDR1 is WNHNN, CDR2 SYGVQD, per germline (reference sequence). V was clipped by 6 bases and J by 1 base, with 9 bases between them. The CDR3 runs to 13 residues. The CDR3 DNA, read in part, is TGCGCCAGCAGCGTTAAATGGAACACTGAA. Encoded protein: CASSVKWNTE. The whole CDR3 sequence reads CASSVKWNTEAFF.

Concerning this clone: The CDR3 extends 3 residues past the end of the read, so its final part is completed from the germline J gene. V gene TRBV10-3 combines with J gene TRBJ2-3; 10 positions agree with TRBD2. Germline assignment: CDR1 ENHRY and CDR2 SYGVKD. The CDR3 sequence is 16 residues long. With 2 bases clipped from V and 3 bases from J, the junction kept 5 bases outside the gene matches. The chain's CDR3 is CAISEASGGQTDTQYF. The CDR3 DNA, read in part, is TGTGCCATCAGTGAGGCTAGCGGGGGACAAACAGATACG.

As regards this clone: The read terminates 3 residues ahead of where the CDR3 ends, so the germline J gene completes it. The chain combines TRBV30 with TRBJ1-2; D not certain. V was pared by 3 bases and J by 2 bases, with 7 bases between. The CDR3 sequence is 12 residues long. Germline CDR1 reads GTSNPN; CDR2 reads SVGIG (reference sequence). The CDR3 protein is CAWSSVNYGYTF. The sequenced CDR3 bases are TGTGCCTGGAGCTCAGTGAACTATGGC.

On this clone itself: The read gets to within 3 residues of the CDR3 end, and the germline J gene fills in the rest. J is TRBJ2-7 and V is TRBV28, with 8 bases that match TRBD1. The CDR3 has 14 residues. The trim removed 5 bases at V and 2 bases at J, leaving 5 bases unmatched. Germline V lookup: CDR1 MDHEN, CDR2 SYDVKM. CDR3 DNA, as far as it was read: TGTGCCAGCAGTCGACAGGGGCTAACCTACGAG. It specifies CASSRQGLTYE. The entire CDR3 protein reads CASSRQGLTYEQYF.

About this clone: The DNA ends 3 residues before the CDR3 does, and the rest of the CDR3 is filled in from the germline J gene. J is TRBJ2-3 and V is TRBV7-2, with 8 bases fitting TRBD2. This CDR3 comprises 14 residues. Germline CDR1 SGHTA, CDR2 FQGNSA. V gave up 4 bases and J gave up 5 bases; unmatched junction bases: 5. CDR3 loop: CASSWSGSGDTQYF. The part of the CDR3 DNA that was read is TGTGCCAGCAGCTGGAGCGGGAGTGGAGATACG.

Remarks on this clone: The read stops 3 residues short of the end of the CDR3; the missing end is completed from the germline J gene. The chain employs TRBV20-1 and TRBJ2-7, with 10 positions matching TRBD1. The trim removed 6 bases at V and 3 bases at J, leaving 2 bases unmatched. Germline CDR1 reads DFQATT; CDR2 reads SNEGSKA (reference sequence). CDR3 length: 12 amino acids. The CDR3 sequence is CSAGQGDYEQYF. The sequenced part of the CDR3 DNA is TGCAGTGCCGGACAGGGGGACTACGAG.

As regards this clone: The sequenced fragment ends 3 residues before the CDR3 boundary, so the rest is inferred from the germline J gene. V usage is TRBV29-1 and J usage is TRBJ2-1; 9 bases are a match to TRBD2. J gave up 6 bases and V 5 bases, and 8 bases lay outside the gene matches. CDR1 is SQVTM and CDR2 is ANQGSEA in the germline V gene. The CDR3 extends over 14 amino acids. The CDR3 here is CSVTPSGILNEQFF. CDR3 DNA (partial): TGCAGCGTTACGCCTAGCGGGATCCTCAATGAG.

On this clone itself: The DNA ends 3 residues before the CDR3 does, and the rest of the CDR3 is filled in from the germline J gene. V and J are TRBV10-3 and TRBJ1-2; a weak D match, TRBD1 (5 bases). CDR1 is ENHRY and CDR2 is SYGVKD in the germline V gene. CDR3 size: 15 residues. The V and J ends lost 4 bases and 0 bases respectively, with 12 bases between them. The CDR3 reads CAISGGAQANYGYTF. Incomplete CDR3 DNA: TGTGCCATCAGTGGAGGGGCGCAGGCTAACTATGGC.

Regarding this clone: The read is 3 residues too short to cover the CDR3 end, so that end is filled in from the germline J gene. This sequence joins TRBV30 and TRBJ1-6; TRBD1 might be the D (5 bases). This CDR3 contains 16 residues. Between the trimmed V and J ends, which lost 3 bases and 4 bases, there was a span of 16 bases. Germline lookup yields CDR1 GTSNPN and CDR2 SVGIG (reference sequence). This CDR3 is CAWRGPGGAYNSPLHF. CDR3 bases read: TGTGCCTGGAGGGGGCCCGGTGGGGCTTATAATTCACCC.

As for this clone: The CDR3 is cut off 3 residues early in the read; its end comes from the germline J gene. The chain recombines TRBV28 with TRBJ2-7; 8 bases are shared with TRBD2. The CDR3 has 16 residues. Germline CDR1 reads MDHEN; CDR2 reads SYDVKM. V dropped 8 bases and J dropped 0; count of bases not matched to a gene: 12. The CDR3 protein is CASCPRGGRDSYEQYF. The CDR3 DNA, read in part, is TGTGCCAGCTGCCCTCGGGGGGGCAGGGACTCCTACGAG.

As concerns this clone: Read sequence stops 3 residues before the CDR3 end, and the germline J gene provides the missing end. J is TRBJ2-3 and V is TRBV15; D not resolved. CDR1 and CDR2 (germline): LNHNV, YYDKDF (reference sequence). V was trimmed by 1 base and J by 0 bases, leaving 8 bases between them. This CDR3 region has 15 residues. CDR3 loop: CATSRVGGSTDTQYF. CDR3 DNA, as far as it was read: TGTGCCACCAGCAGAGTTGGCGGAAGCACAGATACG.

Remarks on this clone: The read comes to an end 3 residues before the CDR3 does, leaving the germline J gene to fill in the end. This chain links TRBV13 with TRBJ2-3; 11 bases map to TRBD2. Germline CDR1 PRHDT, CDR2 FYEKMQ (reference sequence). The trim removed 4 bases at V and 3 bases at J, leaving 6 bases unmatched. The CDR3 is 16 amino acids. Here the CDR3 reads CASSSRSSGRTDTQYF. Incomplete CDR3 DNA: TGTGCCAGCAGCTCCCGTTCTAGCGGGAGGACAGATACG.